This TCR beta chain was identified during a study of regulatory T cells in long-lasting Graves disease. This clonotype was picked up many times. Sample time point: newly diagnosed GD, antithyroid drugs for less than 3 months. RNA extracted from PBMCs served as the sequencing template. To make TCR beta libraries, researchers used iRepertoire HTBI primers and Arm-PCR of CDR3 regions. In TCRdb, the multiplex PCR reads were re-called with MiXCR into one record per CDR3 protein. Counted here are hundreds of thousands of distinct CDR3 sequences, around 15% occurring once; the ten biggest clones make up 20% to 25%. The same sample was also used in a study of T cells in Graves' hyperthyroidism and ophthalmopathy.

This receptor was obtained from a woman aged 35-65 years with Graves disease. This sample comprised peripheral blood mononuclear cells (PBMCs), obtained at new diagnosis, from a patient treated with antithyroid drugs.

This CDR3 reads CASRTGGFTTEAFF. The CDR3 nucleotides are TGTGCCAGCAGGACAGGGGGTTTTACCACTGAAGCTTTCTTT. The J gene is TRBJ1-1, the V gene TRBV6-1, with TRBD1 matching 9 bases. Per germline, CDR1 MNHNS and CDR2 SASEGT. With 6 bases clipped from V and 4 bases from J, the junction kept 6 bases outside the gene matches. CDR3 length: 14 residues.